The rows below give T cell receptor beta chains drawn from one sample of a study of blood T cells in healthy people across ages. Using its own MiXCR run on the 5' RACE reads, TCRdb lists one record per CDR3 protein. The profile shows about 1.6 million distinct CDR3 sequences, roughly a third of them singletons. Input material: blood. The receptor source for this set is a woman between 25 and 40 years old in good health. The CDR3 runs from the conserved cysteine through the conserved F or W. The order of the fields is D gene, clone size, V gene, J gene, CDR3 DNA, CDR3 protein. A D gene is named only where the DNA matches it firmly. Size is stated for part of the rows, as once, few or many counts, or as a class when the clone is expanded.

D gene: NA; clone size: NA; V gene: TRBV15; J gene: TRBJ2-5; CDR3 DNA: TGTGCCACCAGCAGAGAAAGGTGGACAGCGGGTGAAGAGACCCAGTACTTC; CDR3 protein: CATSRERWTAGEETQYF
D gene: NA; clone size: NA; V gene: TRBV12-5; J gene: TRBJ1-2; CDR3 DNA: TGTGCTAGTGCGACGGGGGGGTACTATGGCTACACCTTC; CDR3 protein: CASATGGYYGYTF
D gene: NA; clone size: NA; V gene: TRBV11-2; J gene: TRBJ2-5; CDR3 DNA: TGTGCCAGCAGCTTGTTAGGGGGGCCCCTCGGGGCCCAGTACTTC; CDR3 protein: CASSLLGGPLGAQYF
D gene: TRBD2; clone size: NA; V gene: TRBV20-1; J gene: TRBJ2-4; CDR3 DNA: TGCAGTGCTCGGACTAGTGTAAACATTCAGTACTTC; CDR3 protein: CSARTSVNIQYF
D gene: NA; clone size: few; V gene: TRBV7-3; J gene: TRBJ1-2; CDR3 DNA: TGTGCCAGCAGCCTCACCGACCTACAAGTCCCCACCTTC; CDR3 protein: CASSLTDLQVPTF
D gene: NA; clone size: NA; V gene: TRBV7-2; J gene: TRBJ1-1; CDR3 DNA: TGTGCCAGCAGCCAGACATCCAGCACTGAAGCTTTCTTT; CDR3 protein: CASSQTSSTEAFF
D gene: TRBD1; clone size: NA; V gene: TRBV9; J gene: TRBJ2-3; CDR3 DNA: TGTGCCAGCGGACAGGGGCTGACGGGAGCCCCAGCGCAGTATTTT; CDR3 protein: CASGQGLTGAPAQYF
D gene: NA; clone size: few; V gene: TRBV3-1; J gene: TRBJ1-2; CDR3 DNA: TGTGCCAGCAGCCAAGATGGGGGGGCCGGCCTTGTTGGCTACACCTTC; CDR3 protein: CASSQDGGAGLVGYTF
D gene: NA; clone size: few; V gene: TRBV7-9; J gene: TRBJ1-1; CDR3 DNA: TGTGCCAGCAGCACCCTGACAGGGAACACTGAAGCTTTCTTT; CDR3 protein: CASSTLTGNTEAFF
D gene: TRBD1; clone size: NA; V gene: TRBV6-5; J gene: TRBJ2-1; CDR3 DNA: TGTGCCAGCAGTTCCCGTCGGACAGGGGGAGTGGATGAGCAGTTCTTC; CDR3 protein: CASSSRRTGGVDEQFF
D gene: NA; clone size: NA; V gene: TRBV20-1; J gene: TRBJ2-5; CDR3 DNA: TGCAGTGCTAGCCAGGATGAGACCCAGTACTTC; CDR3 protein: CSASQDETQYF
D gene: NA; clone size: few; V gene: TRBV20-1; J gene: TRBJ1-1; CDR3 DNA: TGCAGTGCTACGGACTCGGGCACTGAAGCTTTCTTT; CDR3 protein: CSATDSGTEAFF
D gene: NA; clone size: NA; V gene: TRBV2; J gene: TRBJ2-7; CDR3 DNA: TGTGCCACCCGAAGGGTGACGGCATCCTACGAGCAGTACTTC; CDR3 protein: CATRRVTASYEQYF
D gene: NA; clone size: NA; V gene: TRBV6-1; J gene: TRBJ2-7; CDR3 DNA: TGTGCCAGCAGTCCCCGGGGGCAACAGTACTTC; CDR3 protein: CASSPRGQQYF
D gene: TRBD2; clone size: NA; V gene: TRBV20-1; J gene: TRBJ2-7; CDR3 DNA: TGCAGTGCTAGAGGACTAGCGGGGGCCCACTACGAGCAGTACTTC; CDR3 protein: CSARGLAGAHYEQYF
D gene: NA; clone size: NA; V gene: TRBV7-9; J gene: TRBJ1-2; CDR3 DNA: TGTGCCAGCAGCTCCACCGGGGGCAGGGGCGGCTACACCTTC; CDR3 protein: CASSSTGGRGGYTF
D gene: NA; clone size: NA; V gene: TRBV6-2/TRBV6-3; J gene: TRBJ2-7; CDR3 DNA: TGTGCCAGCAGCCTCCTCAGTAGTTGGAGCCAGGGCTCCTGCGAGCAGTACTTC; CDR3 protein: CASSLLSSWSQGSCEQYF
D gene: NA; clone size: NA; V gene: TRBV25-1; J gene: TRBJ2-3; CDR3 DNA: TGTGCCAGCAGTGAATCTAAGCTCACGCAGTATTTT; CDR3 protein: CASSESKLTQYF
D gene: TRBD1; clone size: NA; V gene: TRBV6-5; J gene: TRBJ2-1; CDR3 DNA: TGTGCCAGCAGTTCCGGACAGGCTCCACATAACGTAGTAAATGAGCAGTTCTTC; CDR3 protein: CASSSGQAPHNVVNEQFF
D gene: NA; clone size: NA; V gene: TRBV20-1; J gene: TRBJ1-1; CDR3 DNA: TGCAGTGCTAGAGATGGGGGGGCCATGAACACTGAAGCTTTCTTT; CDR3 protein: CSARDGGAMNTEAFF
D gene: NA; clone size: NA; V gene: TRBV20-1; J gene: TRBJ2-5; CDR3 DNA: TGCAGTGCTAGAGATAAGGGGGGTATACCAGAGACCCAGTACTTC; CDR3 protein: CSARDKGGIPETQYF
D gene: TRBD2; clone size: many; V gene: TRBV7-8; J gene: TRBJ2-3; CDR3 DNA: TGTGCCAGCAGCTCACATCGTATAGCGGGAGTCCGAGATACGCAGTATTTT; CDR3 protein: CASSSHRIAGVRDTQYF
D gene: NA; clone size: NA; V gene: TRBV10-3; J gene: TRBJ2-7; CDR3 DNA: TGTGCCACCAGTGAGGGCTACTCCTACGAGCAGTACTTC; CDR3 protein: CATSEGYSYEQYF
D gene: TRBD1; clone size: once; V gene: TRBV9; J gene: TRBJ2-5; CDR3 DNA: TGTGCCAGCAGTCCCGGGACAGGGTTGTTCGAGACCCAGTACTTC; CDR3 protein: CASSPGTGLFETQYF
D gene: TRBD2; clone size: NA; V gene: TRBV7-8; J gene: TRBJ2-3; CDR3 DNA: TGTGCCAGCAGCTTCCTAGCGGGCAGTGGGGTAGATACGCAGTATTTT; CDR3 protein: CASSFLAGSGVDTQYF
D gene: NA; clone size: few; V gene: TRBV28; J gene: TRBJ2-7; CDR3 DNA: TGTGCCAGCAGTACGCCGGGAGGGGGCGGATACGAGCAGTACTTC; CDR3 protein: CASSTPGGGGYEQYF
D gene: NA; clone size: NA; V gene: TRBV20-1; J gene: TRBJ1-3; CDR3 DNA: TGCAGTGCTAGAGGTCCCGTCGGTGCAGGCAGCTCTGGAAACACCATATATTTT; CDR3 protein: CSARGPVGAGSSGNTIYF
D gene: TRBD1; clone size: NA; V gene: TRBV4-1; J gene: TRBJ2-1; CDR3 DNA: TGCACCAGCAGAACGACAGGGATCACCTACAATGAGCAGTTCTTC; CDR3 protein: CTSRTTGITYNEQFF
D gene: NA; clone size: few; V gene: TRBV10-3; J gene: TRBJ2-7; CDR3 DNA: TGTGCCATCAGTGAAGGGTTTATGGGCTACGAGCAGTACTTC; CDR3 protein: CAISEGFMGYEQYF
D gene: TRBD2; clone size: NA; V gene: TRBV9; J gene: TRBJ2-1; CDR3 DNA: TGTGCCAGCAGCCCAACTAGCGGGGCCTTTAATGAGCAGTTCTTC; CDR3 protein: CASSPTSGAFNEQFF
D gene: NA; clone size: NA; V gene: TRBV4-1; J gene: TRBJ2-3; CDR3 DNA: TGCGCCAGCAGCCAAGCACCCAGGGTTGGCGTAGATACGCAGTATTTT; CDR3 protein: CASSQAPRVGVDTQYF
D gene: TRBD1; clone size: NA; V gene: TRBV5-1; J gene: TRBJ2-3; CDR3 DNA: TGCGCCAGCAGCGAGGGGGCATACACAGATACGCAGTATTTT; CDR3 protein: CASSEGAYTDTQYF
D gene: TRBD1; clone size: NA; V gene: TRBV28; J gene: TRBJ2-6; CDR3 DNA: TGTGCCAGCAGTCCAGACAGGGGAAGAGCTGGGGCCAACGTCCTGACTTTC; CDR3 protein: CASSPDRGRAGANVLTF
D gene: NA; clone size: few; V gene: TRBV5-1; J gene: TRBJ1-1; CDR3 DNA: TGCGCCAGCAGCTCCACGGGACAACCGAACACTGAAGCTTTCTTT; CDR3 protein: CASSSTGQPNTEAFF
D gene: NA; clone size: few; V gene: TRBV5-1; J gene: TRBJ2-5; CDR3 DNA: TGCGCCAGCAGCAAGGACCCTCTACGGGAGACCCAGTACTTC; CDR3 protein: CASSKDPLRETQYF
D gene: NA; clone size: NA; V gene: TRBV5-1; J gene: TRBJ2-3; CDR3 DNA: TGCGCCAGCAGCTTGGGAGGACGGGGGACCACAGATACGCAGTATTTT; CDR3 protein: CASSLGGRGTTDTQYF
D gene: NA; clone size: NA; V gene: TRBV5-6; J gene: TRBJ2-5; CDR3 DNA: TGTGCCAGCAGCCCTCGTTTGCGAGAAGAGACCCAGTACTTC; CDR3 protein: CASSPRLREETQYF
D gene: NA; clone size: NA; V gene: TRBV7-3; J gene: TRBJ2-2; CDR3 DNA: TGTGCCAGCAGCTTACCCCAAGGGGCGGACTTAACCGGGGAGCTGTTTTTT; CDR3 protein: CASSLPQGADLTGELFF
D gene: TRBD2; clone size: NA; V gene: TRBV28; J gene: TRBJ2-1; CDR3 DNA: TGTGCCAGCAGATCGACTAGCGGTAACAATGAGCAGTTCTTC; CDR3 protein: CASRSTSGNNEQFF
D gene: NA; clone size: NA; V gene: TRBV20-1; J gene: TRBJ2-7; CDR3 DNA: TGCAGTGCTCCCAGAGAGACAGTAATCTACGAGCAGTACTTC; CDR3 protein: CSAPRETVIYEQYF
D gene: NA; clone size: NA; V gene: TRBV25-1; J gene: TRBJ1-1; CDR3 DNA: TGTGCCAGCAGTGAATTTGGAGGGACGAACACTGAAGCTTTCTTT; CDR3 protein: CASSEFGGTNTEAFF
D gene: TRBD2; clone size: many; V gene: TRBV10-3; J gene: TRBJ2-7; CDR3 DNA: TGTGCCATCAAGGGAGGGAGCCACGAGCAGTACTTC; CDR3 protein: CAIKGGSHEQYF
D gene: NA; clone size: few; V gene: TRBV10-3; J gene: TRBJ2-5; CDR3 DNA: TGTGCCATCAGTGAAGGCCAGACGGAGACCCAGTACTTC; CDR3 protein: CAISEGQTETQYF
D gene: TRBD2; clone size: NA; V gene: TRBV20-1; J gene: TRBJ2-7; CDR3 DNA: TGCAGTGCGATTAGCGGGGACTCCTACGAGCAGTACTTC; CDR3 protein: CSAISGDSYEQYF
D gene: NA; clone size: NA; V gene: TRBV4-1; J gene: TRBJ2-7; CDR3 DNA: TGCGCCAGCAGCACCTGCAGGGTTACCGAGCAGTACTTC; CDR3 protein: CASSTCRVTEQYF
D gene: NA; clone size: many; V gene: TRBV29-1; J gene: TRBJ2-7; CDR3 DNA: TGCAGCGTTACCGGGGGAAGCGTCTCCTACGAGCAGTACTTC; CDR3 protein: CSVTGGSVSYEQYF
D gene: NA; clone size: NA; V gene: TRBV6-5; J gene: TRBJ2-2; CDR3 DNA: TGTGCCAGCTTTCGGGGAACCGGGGAGCTGTTTTTT; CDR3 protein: CASFRGTGELFF